These 2 T cell receptor beta chains came from one sample sequenced in a study of molecular identifiers for immune sequencing clone quantification. TCRdb reprocessed the PCR reads with MiXCR, giving one entry per CDR3 protein. The table shows tens of thousands of distinct CDR3 sequences, with under 20% occurring only once. Material: naive CD8+ T cells from blood, with Jurkat cell RNA spiked in. Described subset: FACS-sorted CD8+CD4-CCR7+CD45RA+ naive T cells. All receptors derive from a human donor in good health. Some libraries in this study had Jurkat cell RNA spiked in.

This clonotype was detected many times. The CDR3 nucleotides are TGTGCCAGCAGTTGGGGTAGCGGGACTAGAAATTTCCATGAGCAGTTCTTC. The encoded protein is CASSWGSGTRNFHEQFF. The chain uses TRBV6-5 and TRBJ2-1, with 8 bases lining up with TRBD2. The CDR3 is made up of 17 amino acids. Trimming at V came to 4 bases and at J to 8 bases, leaving 16 bases not matched to a gene. Germline lookup yields CDR1 MNHEY and CDR2 SVGAGI.

Remarks on this clonotype: The junction shows a germline mismatch at one end, possibly a read error. This chain joins TRBV7-2 and TRBJ2-1; 9 bases align to TRBD2. Germline V gene lookup returns CDR1 SGHTA and CDR2 FQGNSA. The CDR3 covers 15 residues. CDR3 bases: TGTGCCAGCGGCTTGGTGAGCGGGAGGCACAATGAGCAGTTCTTC. Its translation is CASGLVSGRHNEQFF.